Below are 29 T cell receptor beta chains sequenced from a single sample in a study of cytomegalovirus exposure and HLA in healthy donors (dated by TCRdb to about 2017). Library generation was performed with the immunoSEQ multiplex PCR assay. For the multiplex PCR, a mixture combining 60 forward primers for TCR Vbeta segments and 13 reverse primers for TCR Jbeta segments was used. Held by TCRdb, this immuneACCESS table contains in-frame sequences only and omits some clones. Under half of the omission traces to an unresolved V gene where checked; the cause of the rest is unknown. The sample yields about 92,000 clones; over 70% were counted once. Of the sample, 1% to 1.5% is held by the ten largest clones. The sequencing input was PBMCs. The receptors derive from a girl aged 2 to 10 in good health and CMV-seropositive.

The V gene is TRBV6-5, the J gene TRBJ1-2, with D perhaps matching TRBD1 (5 bases). CDR1 MNHEY and CDR2 SVGAGI come from the germline V gene. There are 13 residues in the CDR3. Trimming removed 10 bases at V and 7 bases at J, with 19 bases between. CDR3 nucleotides: TGTGCCATCCAGCGGGACGTAGACGGTGGCTACACCTTC. Translating gives CAIQRDVDGGYTF.

The rearrangement links TRBV7-6 to TRBJ2-1; the match to TRBD2 covers 12 bases. CDR3 length equals 17 residues. V was pared by 2 bases and J by 8 bases, with 10 bases of the junction left unmatched. Germline CDR1 and CDR2: SGHVS and FNYEAQ. As DNA, the CDR3 is TGTGCCAGCAGCTTATTCGTCGAGACTAGCGGGAGCTATGAGCAGTTCTTC. Translating gives CASSLFVETSGSYEQFF.

This chain links TRBV5-1 with TRBJ2-3, with TRBD2 identical over 8 bases. V dropped 5 bases and J dropped 2; count of bases not matched to a gene: 4. The CDR3 loop spans 14 amino acids. The germline V gene has CDR1 SGHRS and CDR2 YFSETQ. In DNA form, the CDR3 reads TGCGCCAGCAGGGGAGCGGGAGTCACAGATACGCAGTATTTT. Translation gives CASRGAGVTDTQYF.

The chain combines TRBV19 with TRBJ2-7, with 8 bases fitting TRBD1. The length of the CDR3 is 13 residues. J lost 2 bases, V lost 5 bases, and 2 bases had no gene match. Germline V gives CDR1 LNHDA, CDR2 SQIVND (reference sequence). The chain's CDR3 is CASSPTGAYEQYF. CDR3 nucleotide sequence: TGTGCCAGTAGTCCGACAGGGGCCTACGAGCAGTACTTC.

As regards this clone: The conserved phenylalanine or tryptophan normally closing the CDR3 is absent here, so this likely arose from a read error. The chain has TRBV5-1 and TRBJ2-7, with D maybe TRBD2 (5 bases). The germline V gene encodes CDR1 SGHRS and CDR2 YFSETQ. V gave up 1 base and J gave up 3 bases, with 17 bases separating them. This CDR3 has 16 amino acids. CDR3 in DNA: TGCGCCAGCAGCTTGACTTCCCCGGGGATAATCTACGAGCAGTACTCC. It yields the protein CASSLTSPGIIYEQYS.

This clone has just a few counts. The chain joins TRBV6-1 to TRBJ1-5; D is unresolved. With 0 bases removed from V and 4 bases from J, the gap between germline ends came to 7 bases. The germline V gene has CDR1 MNHNS and CDR2 SASEGT. The CDR3 contains 14 residues. The CDR3 protein is CASSEATENQPQHF. Written as DNA, the CDR3 is TGTGCCAGCAGTGAAGCCACAGAAAATCAGCCCCAGCATTTT.

The chain joins TRBV6-5 to TRBJ1-3; D remains unclear. This CDR3 has 13 residues. Germline V gene sequence: CDR1 MNHEY, CDR2 SVGAGI. V was cut by 6 bases and J by 0 bases, with 6 bases left in between. CDR3 protein: CASRFNSGNTIYF. CDR3 DNA: TGTGCCAGCAGGTTCAACTCTGGAAACACCATATATTTT.

The chain is built from TRBV13 and TRBJ1-1; 11 nucleotides match TRBD1. This CDR3 contains 16 residues. CDR1 PRHDT and CDR2 FYEKMQ come from the germline V gene (reference sequence). With V trimmed by 5 bases and J by 11 bases, 16 bases remained unmatched. The DNA for the CDR3 is TGTGCCAGCAGCCCGCAAGGACAGGGGGCGCACAAGCGGGCTTTCTTT. As protein: CASSPQGQGAHKRAFF.

V gene TRBV5-1 combines with J gene TRBJ1-1; maybe TRBD1 (5 bases). There are 15 residues in the CDR3. V lost 2 bases and J 4 bases, leaving 15 bases between the germline ends. Germline CDR1 is SGHRS and CDR2 is YFSETQ. The CDR3 protein is CASSFGGAGSTEAFF. For the CDR3, the DNA is TGCGCCAGCAGCTTTGGAGGGGCAGGCTCCACTGAAGCTTTCTTT.

J is TRBJ2-7 and V is TRBV6-4; no clear D. Trimming left V 4 bases short and J 6 bases short, with 13 bases between. Germline loops: CDR1 MRHNA, CDR2 SNTAGT. This CDR3 comprises 13 residues. CDR3 amino acids: CASSGPPVSEQYF. The CDR3 coding sequence is TGTGCCAGCAGTGGCCCTCCGGTTTCCGAGCAGTACTTC.

The V gene is TRBV29-1, the J gene TRBJ2-1; D unresolved. The CDR3 has 14 residues. V lost 6 bases and J lost 4, with 16 bases in between. Germline values: CDR1 SQVTM, CDR2 ANQGSEA. The CDR3 here is CSVRPEVPYNEQFF. The CDR3 nucleotides are TGCAGCGTGCGGCCGGAAGTTCCTTACAATGAGCAGTTCTTC.

This sequence joins TRBV28 and TRBJ2-1; the D gene is possibly TRBD1 (5 bases). Germline CDR1 is MDHEN and CDR2 is SYDVKM. This CDR3 region has 11 residues. V was clipped by 6 bases and J by 14 bases, with 14 bases between them. The CDR3 region has the DNA TGTGCCAGCAGCATTAGGGGCGTGAAGTTCTTC. Encoded protein: CASSIRGVKFF.

The V call is TRBV7-2, the J call TRBJ2-5; tentative D call: TRBD2 (6 bases). V shed 4 bases and J shed 0 bases, with 12 bases lying between them. The CDR3 loop spans 15 amino acids. The germline gives CDR1 SGHTA, CDR2 FQGNSA. CDR3 residues: CASSSPGLHQETQYF. In DNA, the CDR3 is TGTGCCAGCAGCTCCCCGGGACTCCACCAAGAGACCCAGTACTTC.

This chain links TRBV7-3 with TRBJ2-1, with 10 bases matching TRBD2. CDR3 length: 16 amino acids. Germline assignment: CDR1 SGHTA and CDR2 FQGTGA. The J segment lost 2 bases and the V segment lost 5 bases, leaving 6 bases of the junction unmatched. DNA for the CDR3: TGTGCCAGCAGCGGTCTAGCGGGAGCCACCTACAATGAGCAGTTCTTC. Translation: CASSGLAGATYNEQFF.

The chain has TRBV7-9 and TRBJ1-2; 7 bases are shared with TRBD1. The J segment lost 5 bases and the V segment lost 2 bases, leaving 5 bases of the junction unmatched. Germline V gene sequence: CDR1 SEHNR, CDR2 FQNEAQ (reference sequence). This CDR3 is built from 14 residues. CDR3 residues: CASSLPGQSYGYTF. In nucleotides, the CDR3 is TGTGCCAGCAGCTTACCGGGACAGTCATATGGCTACACCTTC.

The V and J genes are TRBV10-3 and TRBJ1-1; D is ambiguous. V was pared by 10 bases and J by 7 bases, with 19 bases between. Germline V gene lookup returns CDR1 ENHRY and CDR2 SYGVKD. This CDR3 has 13 residues. The CDR3 loop is CATRSSPAGEAFF. The CDR3 DNA follows: TGTGCCACCAGATCGAGCCCGGCGGGTGAAGCTTTCTTT.

The rearrangement uses TRBV14 and TRBJ2-3, with 7 bases that match TRBD2. The length of the CDR3 is 16 residues. The germline gives CDR1 SGHDN, CDR2 FVKESK. With V trimmed by 7 bases and J by 3 bases, 13 bases remained unmatched. The CDR3 spells CASTPGTGGGTDTQYF. The CDR3 nucleotides are TGTGCCAGCACCCCCGGGACGGGAGGAGGAACAGATACGCAGTATTTT.

This clone has a handful of counts. V usage is TRBV6-5 and J usage is TRBJ1-4, with TRBD1 as a possible D gene (5 bases). Germline V gene data show CDR1 as MNHEY and CDR2 as SVGAGI. The CDR3 consists of 14 residues. V shed 5 bases and J shed 7 bases, with 14 bases lying between them. The CDR3 region has the DNA TGTGCCAGCAGTACCCCAGGGATCAGTGAAAAACTGTTTTTT. It specifies CASSTPGISEKLFF.

The rearrangement uses TRBV5-1 and TRBJ2-7, with D perhaps matching TRBD1 (6 bases). Between the trimmed V and J ends, which lost 0 bases and 3 bases, there was a span of 16 bases. CDR3 size: 16 residues. Germline-derived CDR1 and CDR2 are SGHRS and YFSETQ. Here the CDR3 DNA reads TGCGCCAGCAGCTTGGCACTATCAGGGGTCAGCTACGAGCAGTACTTC. It is translated as CASSLALSGVSYEQYF.

The rearrangement links TRBV6-5 to TRBJ2-1; 10 bases fit TRBD2. CDR3 length: 15 residues. The junction had 6 bases not matched to a gene; V was cut back by 5 bases and J by 5 bases. Germline CDR1 is MNHEY and CDR2 is SVGAGI. The CDR3 DNA follows: TGTGCCAGCAGTACCGGCCTAGCGGGAGACAATGAGCAGTTCTTC. It specifies CASSTGLAGDNEQFF.

The chain employs TRBV11-2 and TRBJ2-6, with 7 bases lining up with TRBD2. This CDR3 has 17 residues. CDR1 and CDR2 (germline): SGHAT, FQNNGV. The junction had 4 bases not matched to a gene; V was cut back by 2 bases and J by 0 bases. For the CDR3, the DNA is TGTGCCAGCAGCTTAAGGCGGGAGCCCTCTGGGGCCAACGTCCTGACTTTC. Its translation is CASSLRREPSGANVLTF.

This clone was observed once. The chain uses TRBV6-4 and TRBJ1-5, with D unresolved. Germline assignment: CDR1 MRHNA and CDR2 SNTAGT. The CDR3 length is 13 residues. V dropped 3 bases and J dropped 6 bases, with 9 bases sitting between them. CDR3 loop: CASSEGPGQPQHF. The CDR3 DNA follows: TGTGCCAGCAGTGAAGGTCCGGGTCAGCCCCAGCATTTT.

This chain connects TRBV5-1 to TRBJ1-3; no clear D. Trimming took off 2 bases at V and 7 bases at J, with 4 bases between the two ends. This CDR3 is built from 11 residues. Germline CDR1 and CDR2: SGHRS and YFSETQ. The DNA for the CDR3 is TGCGCCAGCAGCTTCGGGAACACCATATATTTT. It translates to CASSFGNTIYF.

This chain links TRBV11-2 with TRBJ1-2, with no clear D. This CDR3 has 13 residues. V lost 5 bases to trimming and J lost 4 bases, with 11 bases between them. Germline V gene lookup returns CDR1 SGHAT and CDR2 FQNNGV. CDR3 bases: TGTGCCAGCAGCCTTAGCGGAATCTATGGCTACACCTTC. Translating gives CASSLSGIYGYTF.

This chain joins TRBV18 and TRBJ1-5; D is perhaps TRBD1 (6 bases). Trimming shortened V by 6 bases and J by 0 bases, and 12 bases separated the two germline ends. Germline assignment: CDR1 KGHSH and CDR2 LQKENI. The CDR3 contains 15 residues. The DNA for the CDR3 is TGTGCCAGCTCTACAGGGACGAGTAGCAATCAGCCCCAGCATTTT. This translates into CASSTGTSSNQPQHF.

The chain combines TRBV6-5 with TRBJ2-7, with a tentative D call TRBD2 (6 bases). The V and J ends lost 6 bases and 0 bases respectively, with 15 bases between them. The germline V gene has CDR1 MNHEY and CDR2 SVGAGI. The CDR3 runs 15 residues. Here the CDR3 reads CASSRAGQDSYEQYF. For the CDR3, the DNA is TGTGCCAGCAGCCGGGCGGGGCAGGACTCCTACGAGCAGTACTTC.

The J gene is TRBJ1-2, the V gene TRBV7-2, with 8 bases that match TRBD1. V trimming: 5 bases; J trimming: 5 bases; junction bases outside the gene matches: 4. Germline CDR1 reads SGHTA; CDR2 reads FQGNSA. The CDR3 consists of 13 residues. CDR3 loop: CASSPWTGYGYTF. The CDR3 region has the DNA TGTGCCAGCAGCCCTTGGACAGGGTATGGCTACACCTTC.

This sequence joins TRBV4-3 and TRBJ1-2; D not certain. V was cut by 0 bases and J by 8 bases, with 16 bases left in between. Germline CDR1 and CDR2: LGHNA and YSLEER. The CDR3 is made up of 15 amino acids. This CDR3 is CASSQEKAEVYGYTF. CDR3 sequence (DNA): TGCGCCAGCAGCCAAGAAAAAGCAGAGGTATACGGCTACACCTTC.

This clone was detected once. The chain is built from TRBV6-1 and TRBJ1-5; TRBD1 agrees at 10 bases. With V trimmed by 2 bases and J by 4 bases, 2 bases remained unmatched. CDR1 MNHNS and CDR2 SASEGT come from the germline V gene. The CDR3 runs to 15 residues. Here the CDR3 DNA reads TGTGCCAGCAGTGAACAGGGACAGGGGAATCAGCCCCAGCATTTT. Encoded protein: CASSEQGQGNQPQHF.